Listed below are T cell receptor beta chains from one sample, sequenced in a study of Tregs in tolerant kidney transplant recipients. Repertoires were generated with immunoSEQ multiplex PCR, while TCRdb's copy carries only in-frame clones and drops some. The sample yields about 94,000 clones, roughly 93% seen once. Sequencing used CD4+ T cells from blood, obtained before the transplant. All receptors derive from a human donor who received a combined kidney and bone marrow transplant. Each CDR3 is given with its conserved first and last residue. The D gene is left open where the match is weak. Some rows mark clone size as missing; the rest say once, few, many or name a class of expanded clone.

j_call: TRBJ1-6; v_call: TRBV5-1; clone_size: NA; d_call: NA; cdr3_nt: TGCGCCAGCAGTTTCAGAGCGACTAATTCCCCCCTCCACTTT; cdr3_aa: CASSFRATNSPLHF
j_call: TRBJ1-5; v_call: TRBV28; clone_size: once; d_call: TRBD1; cdr3_nt: TGTGCCAGCAGATCCGGGACAGGGGGCAATCAGCCCCAGCATTTT; cdr3_aa: CASRSGTGGNQPQHF
j_call: TRBJ1-2; v_call: TRBV7-9; clone_size: NA; d_call: NA; cdr3_nt: TGTGCCAGCAGCTTAGGGGCGGGGGGGGCCTATGGCTACACCTTC; cdr3_aa: CASSLGAGGAYGYTF
j_call: TRBJ1-3; v_call: TRBV7-2; clone_size: once; d_call: NA; cdr3_nt: TGTGCCAGCAGCTCTGGGCAGCCTGGAAACACCATATATTTT; cdr3_aa: CASSSGQPGNTIYF
j_call: TRBJ2-6; v_call: TRBV27; clone_size: NA; d_call: NA; cdr3_nt: TGTGCCAGCAGCTACTATGCGGGCGGGGCCAACGTCCTGACTTTC; cdr3_aa: CASSYYAGGANVLTF
j_call: TRBJ2-2; v_call: TRBV6-5; clone_size: NA; d_call: NA; cdr3_nt: TGTGCCAGCAGTCGGGACTTCGGGGAGCTGTTTTTT; cdr3_aa: CASSRDFGELFF
j_call: TRBJ1-1; v_call: TRBV30; clone_size: NA; d_call: NA; cdr3_nt: TGTGCCCGATCAAGGACAGCTCCCGCACCGAACACTGAAGCTTTCTTT; cdr3_aa: CARSRTAPAPNTEAFF
j_call: TRBJ2-3; v_call: TRBV28; clone_size: NA; d_call: NA; cdr3_nt: TGTGCCAGCAGTTTACCCCCGTGGAACTCGCCGCTAGCGAACACAGATACGCAGTATTTT; cdr3_aa: CASSLPPWNSPLANTDTQYF
j_call: TRBJ2-3; v_call: TRBV19; clone_size: NA; d_call: NA; cdr3_nt: TGTGCCAGTAGTAATGGGCGGGGGCCGATTTTTACAGATACGCAGTATTTT; cdr3_aa: CASSNGRGPIFTDTQYF
j_call: TRBJ2-1; v_call: TRBV11-2; clone_size: NA; d_call: TRBD2; cdr3_nt: TGTGCCAGCAGCCGGACTAGCGGGAGGGAGCGTAATGAGCAGTTCTTC; cdr3_aa: CASSRTSGRERNEQFF
j_call: TRBJ2-3; v_call: TRBV7-2; clone_size: NA; d_call: TRBD2; cdr3_nt: TGTGCCAGCAGCTTGGAGGTAGCGGGACCTAGCACAGATACGCAGTATTTT; cdr3_aa: CASSLEVAGPSTDTQYF
j_call: TRBJ1-6; v_call: TRBV11-2; clone_size: NA; d_call: NA; cdr3_nt: TGTGCCAGCAGCTTCCTGAGCTCCCCCCTCCACTTT; cdr3_aa: CASSFLSSPLHF
j_call: TRBJ2-7; v_call: TRBV15; clone_size: NA; d_call: TRBD1; cdr3_nt: TGTGCCACCAGCAGAGACAGGGGGCCAGCTAACGAGCAGTACTTC; cdr3_aa: CATSRDRGPANEQYF
j_call: TRBJ1-5; v_call: TRBV7-2; clone_size: NA; d_call: TRBD1; cdr3_nt: TGTGCCAGCAGCTCCGGGACAGGCGTTGGCAATCAGCCCCAGCATTTT; cdr3_aa: CASSSGTGVGNQPQHF
j_call: TRBJ2-7; v_call: TRBV5-1; clone_size: NA; d_call: NA; cdr3_nt: TGCGCCAGCAGCCCGTTAGCAAACTCCTACGAGCAGTACTTC; cdr3_aa: CASSPLANSYEQYF
j_call: TRBJ2-7; v_call: TRBV18; clone_size: NA; d_call: TRBD2; cdr3_nt: TGTGCCAGCTCACAGGGGACTAGCGGGAGGTTGTTCTCCTACGAGCAGTACTTC; cdr3_aa: CASSQGTSGRLFSYEQYF
j_call: TRBJ2-1; v_call: TRBV9; clone_size: once; d_call: TRBD2; cdr3_nt: TGTGCCAGCAGCTATAGCGGGAGGGCCAATGAGCAGTTCTTC; cdr3_aa: CASSYSGRANEQFF
j_call: TRBJ2-1; v_call: TRBV7-2; clone_size: NA; d_call: TRBD2; cdr3_nt: TGTGCCAGCAGCTTTCTACGGGGGGTACCCGGGGGCAATGAGCAGTTCTTC; cdr3_aa: CASSFLRGVPGGNEQFF
j_call: TRBJ2-2; v_call: TRBV10-3; clone_size: NA; d_call: TRBD2; cdr3_nt: TGTGCCACTCACGCAAGCGGGAGGGATAACACCGGGGAGCTGTTTTTT; cdr3_aa: CATHASGRDNTGELFF
j_call: TRBJ1-5; v_call: TRBV30; clone_size: few; d_call: NA; cdr3_nt: TGTGCCTGGAGTGTACGAGGACCCGGAGGTGATCAGCCCCAGCATTTT; cdr3_aa: CAWSVRGPGGDQPQHF
j_call: TRBJ2-1; v_call: TRBV7-7; clone_size: NA; d_call: TRBD1; cdr3_nt: TGTGCCAGCAGCTTATGGCAGGGGGCGTTTCAGTTCTTC; cdr3_aa: CASSLWQGAFQFF
j_call: TRBJ1-4; v_call: TRBV30; clone_size: NA; d_call: TRBD1; cdr3_nt: TGTGCCTGGAACACAGGGGTTCTACCTAATGAAAAACTGTTTTTT; cdr3_aa: CAWNTGVLPNEKLFF
j_call: TRBJ2-2; v_call: TRBV5-1; clone_size: NA; d_call: NA; cdr3_nt: TGCGCCAGCAGCCTACAGGGTTACACCGGGGAGCTGTTTTTT; cdr3_aa: CASSLQGYTGELFF
j_call: TRBJ2-2; v_call: TRBV11-2; clone_size: NA; d_call: NA; cdr3_nt: TGTGCCAGCACGGGCAGGGTAGTTAAATCCGGGGAGCTGTTTTTT; cdr3_aa: CASTGRVVKSGELFF
j_call: TRBJ2-3; v_call: TRBV7-2; clone_size: NA; d_call: NA; cdr3_nt: TGTGCCAGCAGCTTACTTCAGACTCCCACAGATACGCAGTATTTT; cdr3_aa: CASSLLQTPTDTQYF